This T cell receptor (beta chain) was found in a study of T cell responses to AZD1222 COVID-19 vaccine. In the study overall: Analyses pooled second doses at about 4 or about 12 weeks.

The repertoire was sequenced with immunoSEQ multiplex PCR; TCRdb's copy has only in-frame clones and lacks some. The sample contains more than 150,000 clones, about nine tenths of which appear only once. There are 13 residues in the CDR3. The germline V and J ends were trimmed by 2 bases and 5 bases, with 7 bases remaining between them. Notes on the study in general: Just a handful of AZD1222 recipients tested seropositive at baseline. Females outnumbered males among donors, who were mostly white British; clonal diversity was possibly underestimated.

A note on this clone: Its antigen remains unknown.

The clonotype originates from an adult in good health. Source: peripheral blood, taken on day 0 of AZD1222 vaccination. V and J are TRBV12-3 or TRBV12-4 and TRBJ1-5; D remains unclear. The chain's CDR3 is CASSLWEDQPQHF. CDR3 bases: TGTGCCAGCAGTTTATGGGAAGATCAGCCCCAGCATTTT.